This T cell receptor beta chain is drawn from a study of blood T cell repertoires in COVID-19. The CDR3 runs 14 residues. Trimming removed 6 bases from V and 7 bases from J; junction bases left unmatched: 6. Germline V gene data show CDR1 as WSHSY and CDR2 as SAAADI. The assay was immunoSEQ multiplex PCR, and TCRdb's table has in-frame clones only and misses some. The table has around 200,000 clones, around 88% seen once. The study drew participants aged about 18 to 89 years from 20 to 30 US areas. The study assigned cohorts using participant-reported clinical history. The gene calls are TRBV10-2 and TRBJ2-3; 11 bases fit TRBD2. The specimen was PBMCs or T cells enriched from blood (not recorded which). The clonotype originates from a woman aged 30 to 39 who had been exposed to COVID-19. CDR3 coding DNA: TGCGCCAGCAGGACTAGCGGGGAAGGAAATACGCAGTATTTT. Translation: CASRTSGEGNTQYF.